Listed below are T cell receptor beta chains from one sample, sequenced in a study of blood T cell repertoires in COVID-19. Sequencing used immunoSEQ multiplex PCR; TCRdb keeps in-frame clones, though not all of them. The table records 68,000 or so clones, over 75% of them present only once. The sequenced sample consisted of peripheral blood. The receptors stem from a human donor in a cohort sampled during active COVID-19. Each CDR3 is given with its conserved first and last residue. The D gene is left open where the match is weak. Clone size, where shown, is once, few, many, or a class for clones that have expanded.

TRBJ2-3,TRBD2,TRBV24-1,.,CATSDFRREGRDTQYF,TGTGCCACCAGTGATTTTCGGCGGGAGGGCCGGGATACGCAGTATTTT
TRBJ1-2,.,TRBV28,once,CASSPLGSVDYGYTF,TGTGCCAGCAGTCCACTAGGGAGCGTAGACTATGGCTACACCTTC
TRBJ2-3,TRBD1,TRBV10-3,.,CVISAQGAQSADTQYF,TGTGTCATCAGTGCACAGGGGGCGCAGAGCGCAGATACGCAGTATTTT
TRBJ2-1,.,TRBV18,.,CASSLTEISYNEQFF,TGTGCCAGCTCACTGACAGAAATCTCCTACAATGAGCAGTTCTTC
TRBJ2-7,.,TRBV18,.,CASSPLSSGYEQYF,TGTGCCAGCTCACCTCTGTCATCGGGGTACGAGCAGTACTTC
TRBJ2-5,.,TRBV27,.,CASSSGGRNQETQYF,TGTGCCAGCAGTTCCGGAGGGCGGAACCAAGAGACCCAGTACTTC
TRBJ1-2,.,TRBV2,few,CASSEMGTSYGYTF,TGTGCCAGCAGTGAGATGGGGACATCCTATGGCTACACCTTC
TRBJ1-5,TRBD1,TRBV19,.,CASSLYGDREDQPQHF,TGTGCCAGTAGCTTATATGGGGACAGGGAGGATCAGCCCCAGCATTTT
TRBJ1-3,.,TRBV10-3,.,CAISETGPAGNTIYF,TGTGCCATCAGTGAGACGGGTCCTGCTGGAAACACCATATATTTT
TRBJ1-5,TRBD1,TRBV19,.,CASSWGQGNNQPQHF,TGTGCCAGTAGTTGGGGACAGGGAAACAATCAGCCCCAGCATTTT
TRBJ2-3,.,TRBV4-1,.,CASTRGVADTQYF,TGCGCCAGTACCCGTGGAGTGGCAGATACGCAGTATTTT
TRBJ1-1,.,TRBV28,.,CASSFGGDTGAFF,TGTGCCAGCAGTTTCGGGGGTGACACAGGAGCTTTCTTT
TRBJ1-1,.,TRBV19,.,CASRKGGQGGTEAFF,TGTGCCAGTAGAAAAGGAGGGCAGGGAGGCACTGAAGCTTTCTTT
TRBJ2-1,.,TRBV6-4,.,CASSESNEANEQFF,TGTGCCAGCAGTGAGTCCAACGAGGCTAATGAGCAGTTCTTC
TRBJ1-2,.,TRBV6-5,.,CASSRFLGGSYGYTF,TGTGCCAGCAGCCGCTTTCTAGGGGGAAGTTATGGCTACACCTTC
TRBJ2-7,TRBD1,TRBV6-1,.,CASSELGQASYEQYF,TGTGCCAGCAGTGAATTGGGACAGGCCTCCTACGAGCAGTACTTC
TRBJ2-7,TRBD2,TRBV28,.,CATCSGSLCEQYF,TGTGCCACCTGTAGCGGGAGTCTTTGCGAGCAGTACTTC
TRBJ2-6,.,TRBV6-5,.,CASRTTPSGANVLTF,TGTGCCAGCAGGACTACCCCCTCTGGGGCCAACGTCCTGACTTTC